This T cell receptor beta chain was identified in a study of blood T cell repertoires in COVID-19. Overall study: From T cells, B-cell-depleted T cells, or PBMCs came the material, which was cDNA or gDNA.

Original handling: Cell counts per sample came from amplifying reference gene primers. Libraries were prepared by immunoSEQ multiplex PCR; TCRdb keeps only in-frame clonotypes and omits some of them. D and trimming come from the DNA, and the V and J calls and clone size come from that table. The sample lists 300,000 to 400,000 clones, less than 90% seen once, with 7.1% in the top ten. CDR1 and CDR2 from the germline V gene are SGHTS and YDEGEE. There are 16 residues in the CDR3. J was trimmed by 6 bases and V by 4 bases; bases with no gene match: 10. The clonotype was recovered from a woman aged 60-75 years with COVID-19, enrolled during active disease. This chain links TRBV5-8 with TRBJ1-4, with 9 bases lining up with TRBD1. Sequencing was done on a sample of peripheral blood. The CDR3 is CASSRHRGLTDEKLFF. In DNA form, the CDR3 reads TGTGCCAGCAGCCGTCACAGGGGGCTAACGGATGAAAAACTGTTTTTT.